These T cell receptor beta chains were read from a single sample in a study of CD8+CD57+ T cells in acquired aplastic anemia. TCRdb reprocessed the reads via MiXCR and lists one record per CDR3 protein. The sample contains hundreds of thousands of distinct CDR3 sequences, around 30% of which appear only once. The sequenced sample consisted of sorted CD4+, CD8+, or CD8+CD57+ T cells (not recorded which) from PBMCs. The receptors were sampled from a human donor with aplastic anemia. The CDR3 runs from the conserved cysteine through the conserved F or W. The order of the fields is CDR3 DNA, CDR3 protein, J gene, clone size, V gene, D gene, CDR3 length. D genes are given only for firm matches. Clone size, where shown, is once, few, many, or a class for clones that have expanded.

DNA: TGTGCCAGCAGCTGGGGTGAGGGGTCCTCACCCCTCCACTTT; CDR3: CASSWGEGSSPLHF; J: TRBJ1-6; size: many; V: TRBV5-6; D: .; length: 14
DNA: TGTGCCAGTAGTACCGGGTCGAGCCTTTCCGAAGAGACCCAGTACTTC; CDR3: CASSTGSSLSEETQYF; J: TRBJ2-5; size: few; V: TRBV19; D: .; length: 16
DNA: TGTGCCAGCAACAGGCAAAAGATAGGCCAAGGCTACGAGCAGTACTTC; CDR3: CASNRQKIGQGYEQYF; J: TRBJ2-7; size: .; V: TRBV6-1; D: .; length: 16
DNA: TGTGCCAGTAGAATCACCGGGACCGGATTCTATGGCTACACCTTC; CDR3: CASRITGTGFYGYTF; J: TRBJ1-2; size: many; V: TRBV19; D: .; length: 15
DNA: TGCAGTGCTAGAGAGAGCGGGAGGGCCTTCACCGGGGAGCTGTTTTTT; CDR3: CSARESGRAFTGELFF; J: TRBJ2-2; size: .; V: TRBV20-1; D: TRBD2; length: 16
DNA: TGTGCCAGCACCCTACTAGCGGGGTCCTACAATGAGCAGTTCTTC; CDR3: CASTLLAGSYNEQFF; J: TRBJ2-1; size: .; V: TRBV4-2; D: TRBD2; length: 15
DNA: TGTGCCGGCAGCCAGTCGGGAGTGGTCGGATCGCCCCTCCACTTT; CDR3: CAGSQSGVVGSPLHF; J: TRBJ1-6; size: .; V: TRBV10-2; D: .; length: 15
DNA: TGTGCCATCAGTGAAACAGGGGCTGAAAAACTGTTTTTT; CDR3: CAISETGAEKLFF; J: TRBJ1-4; size: many; V: TRBV10-3; D: TRBD1; length: 13
DNA: TGTGCCAGCAGCTTACGGGGGAGTTCCCACAATGAGCAGTTCTTC; CDR3: CASSLRGSSHNEQFF; J: TRBJ2-1; size: .; V: TRBV11-3; D: .; length: 15
DNA: TGTGCCAGCAGCCGGACAGGGGGCGCGGGAAATGAGCAGTTCTTC; CDR3: CASSRTGGAGNEQFF; J: TRBJ2-1; size: once; V: TRBV11-2; D: TRBD1; length: 15
DNA: TGTGCCAGCACTGCACTGGCTAGCGGGGGCACAGATACGCAGTATTTT; CDR3: CASTALASGGTDTQYF; J: TRBJ2-3; size: many; V: TRBV2; D: TRBD2; length: 16
DNA: TGTGCCAGCAGTTACATCGGGGCAAACACAGATACGCAGTATTTT; CDR3: CASSYIGANTDTQYF; J: TRBJ2-3; size: few; V: TRBV10-3; D: .; length: 15
DNA: TGTGCTTGGAGTCAGGCGGTGAACACTGAAGCTTTCTTT; CDR3: CAWSQAVNTEAFF; J: TRBJ1-1; size: few; V: TRBV30; D: .; length: 13
DNA: TGCGCCAGCAGTGGTCCTACTCAGGGGGATCCTATAGGAGAGACCCAGTACTTC; CDR3: CASSGPTQGDPIGETQYF; J: TRBJ2-5; size: .; V: TRBV10-2; D: TRBD1; length: 18
DNA: TGCAGTGCTAGAGATAGGACACTCTACAATGAGCAGTTCTTC; CDR3: CSARDRTLYNEQFF; J: TRBJ2-1; size: .; V: TRBV20-1; D: .; length: 14
DNA: TGTGCCAGTAGTATAGAACGCAGGGATGGCTACACCTTC; CDR3: CASSIERRDGYTF; J: TRBJ1-2; size: many; V: TRBV19; D: .; length: 13
DNA: TGCGCCAGCAGCCCCCAAGGGGCAGACAATGAGCAGTTCTTC; CDR3: CASSPQGADNEQFF; J: TRBJ2-1; size: few; V: TRBV5-1; D: .; length: 14
DNA: TGTGCCAGCAGCCCATACAAGGGATACTCTGGAAACACCATATATTTT; CDR3: CASSPYKGYSGNTIYF; J: TRBJ1-3; size: .; V: TRBV9; D: .; length: 16
DNA: TGCAGCGTGACCCGGGACCTGGGGTGGAACACTGAAGCTTTCTTT; CDR3: CSVTRDLGWNTEAFF; J: TRBJ1-1; size: .; V: TRBV29-1; D: .; length: 15
DNA: TGTGCCAGCACTAACAGGGTCGGTGGAGAAAAACTGTTTTTT; CDR3: CASTNRVGGEKLFF; J: TRBJ1-4; size: many; V: TRBV6-1; D: .; length: 14
DNA: TGTCCCAGCAGCTTGATAAGGTCTAACTATGGCTACACCTTC; CDR3: CPSSLIRSNYGYTF; J: TRBJ1-2; size: .; V: TRBV5-6; D: .; length: 14
DNA: TGTGCCAGCAGTGAGCATTGGGGGGCGTCTGGGGTCAACGTCCTGACTTTC; CDR3: CASSEHWGASGVNVLTF; J: TRBJ2-6; size: .; V: TRBV2; D: .; length: 17
DNA: TGCGCCAGCAGCCAAGCCAGACAGCTGGAGTATGGCTACACCTTC; CDR3: CASSQARQLEYGYTF; J: TRBJ1-2; size: many; V: TRBV4-3; D: .; length: 15
DNA: TGCAGTGCCAAAGCCGGGACTAGCGGGAGTTACGGTGAGCAGTTCTTC; CDR3: CSAKAGTSGSYGEQFF; J: TRBJ2-1; size: .; V: TRBV20-1; D: TRBD2; length: 16
DNA: TGTGCCAGCAGTCGCCTTGGGCCCCTACAGGGAGGAGAGCAGTTCTTC; CDR3: CASSRLGPLQGGEQFF; J: TRBJ2-1; size: .; V: TRBV6-2/TRBV6-3; D: .; length: 16
DNA: TGTGCCAGCAGTGATAAGGGAGCGTTTAGCAATCAGCCCCAGCATTTT; CDR3: CASSDKGAFSNQPQHF; J: TRBJ1-5; size: many; V: TRBV2; D: .; length: 16
DNA: TGTGCCAGTAGGGGGCCACTAGCGGGAAGGAACAATGAGCAGTTCTTC; CDR3: CASRGPLAGRNNEQFF; J: TRBJ2-1; size: few; V: TRBV19; D: TRBD2; length: 16
DNA: TGTGCCAGCGGGGCAGATAATCAGCCCCAGCATTTT; CDR3: CASGADNQPQHF; J: TRBJ1-5; size: many; V: TRBV5-5; D: .; length: 12
DNA: TGTGCCAGCAGCGGGGGGGACGCGAGCTCCTACGAGCAGTACTTC; CDR3: CASSGGDASSYEQYF; J: TRBJ2-7; size: many; V: TRBV9; D: .; length: 15
DNA: TGTGCCAGCAGCCGGGAGAGGGGCTTTACCTACGAGCAGTACTTC; CDR3: CASSRERGFTYEQYF; J: TRBJ2-7; size: .; V: TRBV9; D: .; length: 15
DNA: TGTGCCAGCAGCTTAGGTCCGTTAAGCTCTGGAAACACCATATATTTT; CDR3: CASSLGPLSSGNTIYF; J: TRBJ1-3; size: .; V: TRBV11-2; D: .; length: 16
DNA: TGTGCCACCAGTGTGAGTAGCGGGTCGTACAATGAGCAGTTCTTC; CDR3: CATSVSSGSYNEQFF; J: TRBJ2-1; size: .; V: TRBV24-1; D: TRBD2; length: 15
DNA: TGTGCCAGCAGCTCACCGGGACTCCGGGGTGAGCAGTTCTTC; CDR3: CASSSPGLRGEQFF; J: TRBJ2-1; size: .; V: TRBV11-3; D: .; length: 14
DNA: TGTGCCAGCAGTGACCGGGACAGGGGGCTTGGTCAGCCCCAGCATTTT; CDR3: CASSDRDRGLGQPQHF; J: TRBJ1-5; size: many; V: TRBV2; D: TRBD1; length: 16
DNA: TGTGCCAGTGGGCGGACCAGCACTGAAGCTTTCTTT; CDR3: CASGRTSTEAFF; J: TRBJ1-1; size: .; V: TRBV25-1; D: .; length: 12
DNA: TGTGCCTGGAGGTTCGACTATGGCTACACCTTC; CDR3: CAWRFDYGYTF; J: TRBJ1-2; size: .; V: TRBV30; D: .; length: 11
DNA: TGCAGCGTTGACAAGGGGAACTATGGCTACACCTTC; CDR3: CSVDKGNYGYTF; J: TRBJ1-2; size: .; V: TRBV29-1; D: .; length: 12
DNA: TGTGCCAGCAGCCCAACAGGGATCACTGAAGCTTTCTTT; CDR3: CASSPTGITEAFF; J: TRBJ1-1; size: many; V: TRBV7-3; D: .; length: 13
DNA: TGTGCCAGCAGCCGGGGACTAGCGGGCGAATCGTACCAAGAGACCCAGTACTTC; CDR3: CASSRGLAGESYQETQYF; J: TRBJ2-5; size: few; V: TRBV4-2; D: TRBD2; length: 18
DNA: TGTGCCAGCAGTGAAGGGGGGGTTGGCTACACCTTC; CDR3: CASSEGGVGYTF; J: TRBJ1-2; size: few; V: TRBV6-1; D: .; length: 12
DNA: TGTGCCAGCAGTGGGAGACTAGCAGGCACAGATACGCAGTATTTT; CDR3: CASSGRLAGTDTQYF; J: TRBJ2-3; size: many; V: TRBV2; D: TRBD2; length: 15
DNA: TGCGCCAGCAGCCAAAATTCCTTATTGGCGGGCGAGAGAGATACGCAGTATTTT; CDR3: CASSQNSLLAGERDTQYF; J: TRBJ2-3; size: .; V: TRBV4-1; D: .; length: 18
DNA: TGCAGTGCTAATGAGCAGTTCTTC; CDR3: CSANEQFF; J: TRBJ2-1; size: many; V: TRBV20-1; D: .; length: 8
DNA: TGTGCCATCAGTAATAACCGGGACATAGGTTTCTTT; CDR3: CAISNNRDIGFF; J: TRBJ1-1; size: .; V: TRBV10-3; D: .; length: 12
DNA: TGCGCCAGCAGCCCGCAGGACGGGGTCCACGAGCAGTACTTC; CDR3: CASSPQDGVHEQYF; J: TRBJ2-7; size: .; V: TRBV5-8; D: .; length: 14
DNA: TGTGCCAGCAGCTACCGGACAGGGGGCGCGGGAAATGAGCAGTTCTTC; CDR3: CASSYRTGGAGNEQFF; J: TRBJ2-1; size: .; V: TRBV7-2; D: TRBD1; length: 16
DNA: TGTGCCAGCACGGACGGACAGGCTGGGGAGACCCAGTACTTC; CDR3: CASTDGQAGETQYF; J: TRBJ2-5; size: many; V: TRBV19; D: TRBD1; length: 14
DNA: TGCGCCAGCAGCCTCACAGGGGCCTACGAGCAGTACTTC; CDR3: CASSLTGAYEQYF; J: TRBJ2-7; size: many; V: TRBV4-1; D: TRBD1; length: 13
DNA: TGTGCCAGCAGTTACTCGATAACAGACCTCCAAGAGACCCAGTACTTC; CDR3: CASSYSITDLQETQYF; J: TRBJ2-5; size: .; V: TRBV6-2/TRBV6-3; D: .; length: 16
DNA: TGTGCCAGCAGCTTCGGACAAACCATCCGGGAAGGCAACGAGCAGTACTTC; CDR3: CASSFGQTIREGNEQYF; J: TRBJ2-7; size: .; V: TRBV19; D: .; length: 17
DNA: TGTGCCAGCAGCAAAGAGAATGAGCAGTTCTTC; CDR3: CASSKENEQFF; J: TRBJ2-1; size: many; V: TRBV7-9; D: .; length: 11
DNA: TGTGCCAGTTCTGAGCAAGGTGATTCACCCCTCCACTTT; CDR3: CASSEQGDSPLHF; J: TRBJ1-6; size: many; V: TRBV19; D: .; length: 13
DNA: TGTGCCAGCGACTTGCGACAGGTGAACACTGAAGCTTTCTTT; CDR3: CASDLRQVNTEAFF; J: TRBJ1-1; size: .; V: TRBV25-1; D: .; length: 14
DNA: TGTGCCAGCAGCGGGATAGATACGCAGTATTTT; CDR3: CASSGIDTQYF; J: TRBJ2-3; size: .; V: TRBV9; D: .; length: 11